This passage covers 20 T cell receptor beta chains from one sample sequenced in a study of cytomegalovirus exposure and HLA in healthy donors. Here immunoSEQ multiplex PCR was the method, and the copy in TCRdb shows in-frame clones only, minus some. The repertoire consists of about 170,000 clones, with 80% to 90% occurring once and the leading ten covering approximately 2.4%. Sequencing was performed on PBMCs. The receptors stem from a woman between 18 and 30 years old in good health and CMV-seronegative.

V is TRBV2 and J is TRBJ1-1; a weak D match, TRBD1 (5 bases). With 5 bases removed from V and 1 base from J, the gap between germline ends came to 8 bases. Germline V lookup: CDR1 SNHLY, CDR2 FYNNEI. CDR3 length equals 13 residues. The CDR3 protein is CASSTQGNTEAFF. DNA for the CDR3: TGTGCCAGCAGTACCCAGGGGAACACTGAAGCTTTCTTT.

DNA of the CDR3: TGTGCCAGCAGCTTGGCGGGGGGACATAATGAAAAACTGTTTTTT. The encoded protein is CASSLAGGHNEKLFF. V is TRBV5-4 and J is TRBJ1-4; D may be TRBD1 (6 bases). Germline lookup yields CDR1 SGHNT and CDR2 YYREEE (reference sequence). Trimming pared 0 bases from V and 4 bases from J, leaving 10 bases between. CDR3 size: 15 residues.

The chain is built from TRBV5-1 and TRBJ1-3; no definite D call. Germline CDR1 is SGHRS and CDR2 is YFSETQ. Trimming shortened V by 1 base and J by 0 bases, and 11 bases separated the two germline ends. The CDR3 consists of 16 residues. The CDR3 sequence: CASSLPQTGSGNTIYF. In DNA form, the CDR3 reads TGCGCCAGCAGCTTGCCCCAAACCGGCTCTGGAAACACCATATATTTT.

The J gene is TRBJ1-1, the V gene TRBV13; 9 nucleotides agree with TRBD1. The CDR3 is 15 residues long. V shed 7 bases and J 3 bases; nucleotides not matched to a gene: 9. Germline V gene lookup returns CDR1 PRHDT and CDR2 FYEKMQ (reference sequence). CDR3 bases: TGTGCCAGCACCATCCGGGACAGGGCTCACACTGAAGCTTTCTTT. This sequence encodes CASTIRDRAHTEAFF.

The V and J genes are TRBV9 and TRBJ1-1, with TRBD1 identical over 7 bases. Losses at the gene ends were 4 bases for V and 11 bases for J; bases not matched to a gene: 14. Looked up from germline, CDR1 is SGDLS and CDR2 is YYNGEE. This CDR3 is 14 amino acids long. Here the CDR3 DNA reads TGTGCCAGCAGCCCTACGAGGGGGCTAACGATGGCTTTCTTT. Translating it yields CASSPTRGLTMAFF.

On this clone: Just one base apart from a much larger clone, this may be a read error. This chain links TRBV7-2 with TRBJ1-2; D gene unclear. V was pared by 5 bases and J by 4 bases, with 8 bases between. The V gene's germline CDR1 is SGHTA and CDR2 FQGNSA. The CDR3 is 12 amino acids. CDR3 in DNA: TGTGCCAGCAGCCCCCACATCTATGGCTACACCTTC. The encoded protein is CASSPHIYGYTF.

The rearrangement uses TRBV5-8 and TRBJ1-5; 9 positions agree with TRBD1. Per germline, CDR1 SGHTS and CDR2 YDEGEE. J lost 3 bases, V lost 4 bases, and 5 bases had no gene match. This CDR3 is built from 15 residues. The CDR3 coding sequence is TGTGCCAGCAGCCTCCGACAGGGGGTCAATCAGCCCCAGCATTTT. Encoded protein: CASSLRQGVNQPQHF.

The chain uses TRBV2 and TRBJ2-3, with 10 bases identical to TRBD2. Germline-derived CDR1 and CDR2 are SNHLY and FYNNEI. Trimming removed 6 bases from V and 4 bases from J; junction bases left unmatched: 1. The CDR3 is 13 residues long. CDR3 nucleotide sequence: TGTGCCAGCAGGAGCGGGGGGGCAGATACGCAGTATTTT. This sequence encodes CASRSGGADTQYF. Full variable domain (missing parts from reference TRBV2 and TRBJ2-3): EPEVTQTPSHQVTQMGQEVILRCVPISNHLYFYWYRQILGQKVEFLVSFYNNEISEKSEIFDDQFSVERPDGSNFTLKIRSTKLEDSAMYFCASRSGGADTQYFGPGTRLTVL.

CDR3 in DNA: TGTGCCAGCTCACCCAGGGACAGCTATGGCTACACCTTC. Amino acid sequence: CASSPRDSYGYTF. The V and J genes are TRBV18 and TRBJ1-2; 7 bases map to TRBD1. Germline V gene data show CDR1 as KGHSH and CDR2 as LQKENI. This CDR3 has 13 amino acids. After removal of 3 bases from V and 4 bases from J, the junction contained 2 bases not matched to a gene.

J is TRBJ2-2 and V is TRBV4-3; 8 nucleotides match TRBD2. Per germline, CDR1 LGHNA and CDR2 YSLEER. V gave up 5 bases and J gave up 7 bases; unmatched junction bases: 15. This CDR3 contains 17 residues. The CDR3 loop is CASSGRSGRYEYGELFF. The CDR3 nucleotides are TGCGCCAGCAGCGGTCGGAGCGGGAGATACGAGTACGGGGAGCTGTTTTTT.

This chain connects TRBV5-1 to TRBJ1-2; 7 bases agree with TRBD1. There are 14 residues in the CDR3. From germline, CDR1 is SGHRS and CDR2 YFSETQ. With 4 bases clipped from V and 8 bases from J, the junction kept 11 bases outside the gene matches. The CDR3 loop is CASSDRTGVGGYTF. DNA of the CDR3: TGCGCCAGCAGCGACCGAACAGGGGTAGGCGGCTACACCTTC.

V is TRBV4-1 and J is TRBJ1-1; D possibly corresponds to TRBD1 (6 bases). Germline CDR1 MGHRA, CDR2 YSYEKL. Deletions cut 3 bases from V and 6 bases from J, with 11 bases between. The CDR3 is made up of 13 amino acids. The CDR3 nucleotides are TGCGCCAGCAGCCATGGCGGACAGTCTGAAGCTTTCTTT. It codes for CASSHGGQSEAFF.

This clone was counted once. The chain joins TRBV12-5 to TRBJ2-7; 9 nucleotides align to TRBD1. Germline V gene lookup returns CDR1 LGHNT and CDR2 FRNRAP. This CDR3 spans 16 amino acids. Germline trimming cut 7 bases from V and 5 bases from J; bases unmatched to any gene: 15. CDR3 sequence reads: CASADIAGQGGHEQYF. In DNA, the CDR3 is TGTGCTAGTGCTGATATCGCGGGACAGGGAGGCCACGAGCAGTACTTC.

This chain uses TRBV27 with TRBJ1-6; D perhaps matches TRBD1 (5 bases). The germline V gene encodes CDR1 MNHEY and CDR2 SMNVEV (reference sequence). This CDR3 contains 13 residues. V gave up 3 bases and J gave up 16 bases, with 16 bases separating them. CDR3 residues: CASSFRGSIRLHF. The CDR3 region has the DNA TGTGCCAGCAGTTTCCGGGGGTCAATCAGGCTCCACTTT.

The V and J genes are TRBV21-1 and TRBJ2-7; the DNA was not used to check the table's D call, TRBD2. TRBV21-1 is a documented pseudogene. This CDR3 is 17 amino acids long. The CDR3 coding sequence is TGTGCCACCCATCGGGACTGCCTAAGCCTAAGCTCCTACGAGCAGTACTTC. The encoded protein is CATHRDCLSLSSYEQYF.

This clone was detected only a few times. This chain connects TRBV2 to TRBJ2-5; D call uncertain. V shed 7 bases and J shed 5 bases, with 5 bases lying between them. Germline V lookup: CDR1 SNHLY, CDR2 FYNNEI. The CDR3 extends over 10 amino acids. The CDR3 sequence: CASKRETQYF. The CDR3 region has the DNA TGTGCCAGCAAACGGGAGACCCAGTACTTC.

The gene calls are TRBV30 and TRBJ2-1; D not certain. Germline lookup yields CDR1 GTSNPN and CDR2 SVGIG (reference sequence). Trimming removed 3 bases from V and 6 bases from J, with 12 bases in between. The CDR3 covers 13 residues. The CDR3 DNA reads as TGTGCCTGGAGCCTAGGATCTTCCAATGAGCAGTTCTTC. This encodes CAWSLGSSNEQFF.

The CDR3: CACSTSGAYEQYF. As DNA, the CDR3 is TGTGCCTGTTCGACTAGCGGGGCCTACGAGCAGTACTTC. V usage is TRBV27 and J usage is TRBJ2-7; 11 bases map to TRBD2. Germline V gene lookup returns CDR1 MNHEY and CDR2 SMNVEV (reference sequence). V shed 11 bases, J shed 2 bases, and the junction held 5 bases outside the gene matches. The CDR3 covers 13 residues.

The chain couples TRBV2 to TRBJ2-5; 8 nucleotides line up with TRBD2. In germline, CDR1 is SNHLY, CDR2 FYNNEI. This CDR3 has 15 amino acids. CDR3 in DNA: TGTTCCATAGCATCAGGAACGGCTACTAGCGGGACCCAGTACTTC. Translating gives CSIASGTATSGTQYF.

The CDR3 here is CASSQDQVGRTYGYTF. CDR3 nucleotides: TGCGCCAGCAGCCAAGATCAAGTGGGCCGTACCTATGGCTACACCTTC. This chain connects TRBV4-1 to TRBJ1-2; D gene uncertain. The CDR3 spans 16 residues. Germline CDR1 reads MGHRA; CDR2 reads YSYEKL. Trimming left V 0 bases short and J 4 bases short, with 15 bases between.